Listed here are 30 T cell receptor beta chains from one sample, sequenced in a study of blood T cell repertoires in COVID-19. Sequencing used immunoSEQ multiplex PCR; TCRdb keeps in-frame clones, though not all of them. The sample gives about 250,000 clones, about 90% of which show up once; about 3% is in the top ten. The sequenced sample was peripheral blood. The origin of the receptors is a man aged 18-30 years with active or convalescent COVID-19.

The chain links TRBV28 to TRBJ2-7, with 11 nucleotides matching TRBD2. The CDR3 is 15 amino acids. Germline V lookup: CDR1 MDHEN, CDR2 SYDVKM. The V segment lost 5 bases and the J segment 4 bases; nucleotides outside the gene matches: 7. CDR3 coding DNA: TGTGCCAGCAGTCCCTCCGGGACTAGCGGATACGAGCAGTACTTC. Encoded protein: CASSPSGTSGYEQYF.

The J gene is TRBJ1-3, the V gene TRBV27; D might be TRBD1 (5 bases). Germline lookup yields CDR1 MNHEY and CDR2 SMNVEV (reference sequence). The CDR3 spans 17 residues. The ends were cut back, 5 bases at V and 3 bases at J, with 20 bases in the middle. CDR3 region: CASSPLPKGPLGNTIYF. In nucleotides, the CDR3 is TGTGCCAGCAGTCCCCTACCGAAGGGGCCCCTTGGAAACACCATATATTTT.

This clone was detected a few times. The gene calls are TRBV7-3 and TRBJ2-1, with 9 bases that match TRBD2. Germline V gene sequence: CDR1 SGHTA, CDR2 FQGTGA. The V segment lost 5 bases and the J segment 7 bases; nucleotides outside the gene matches: 15. This CDR3 comprises 17 residues. The CDR3 region is CASSPRASGTSKNEQFF. CDR3 in DNA: TGTGCCAGCAGCCCACGAGCCTCCGGGACTAGCAAGAATGAGCAGTTCTTC.

The chain is built from TRBV4-3 and TRBJ1-4, with D hard to call. There are 16 residues in the CDR3. Trimming removed 4 bases from V and 3 bases from J, with 15 bases in between. Germline values: CDR1 LGHNA, CDR2 YSLEER. Here the CDR3 DNA reads TGCGCCAGCAGCCGAAATCAGTTCGGGGCTAATGAAAAACTGTTTTTT. It is translated as CASSRNQFGANEKLFF.

In this sample, this clone turned up a few times. The chain combines TRBV6-6 with TRBJ2-2; D call uncertain. Trimming shortened V by 6 bases and J by 2 bases, and 13 bases separated the two germline ends. Germline CDR1 and CDR2: MNHNY and SVGAGI (reference sequence). The CDR3 runs to 15 residues. The CDR3 nucleotides read TGTGCCAGCAGAACTCTAGTCACAAACACCGGGGAGCTGTTTTTT. It yields the protein CASRTLVTNTGELFF.

The gene calls are TRBV13 and TRBJ1-6; D is unclear. Trimming removed 3 bases at V and 9 bases at J, with 18 bases between. CDR1 and CDR2 from the germline V gene are PRHDT and FYEKMQ (reference sequence). This CDR3 comprises 16 residues. The CDR3 DNA reads as TGTGCCAGCAGCTTCAACCTAGGCCGGAGGCTTTCACCCCTCCACTTT. Its translation is CASSFNLGRRLSPLHF.

This clone has a handful of counts. The chain links TRBV4-3 to TRBJ2-1, with 13 bases aligning to TRBD2. CDR1 is LGHNA and CDR2 is YSLEER in the germline V gene. The CDR3 contains 20 residues. J lost 3 bases, V lost 4 bases, and 15 bases had no gene match. CDR3 region: CASSPAPGLAGQKSYNEQFF. CDR3 coding DNA: TGCGCCAGCAGCCCAGCTCCGGGACTAGCGGGACAAAAAAGCTACAATGAGCAGTTCTTC.

The gene calls are TRBV7-2 and TRBJ2-1; 13 nucleotides line up with TRBD2. The CDR3 extends over 15 amino acids. The V segment lost 5 bases and the J segment 13 bases; nucleotides outside the gene matches: 11. Germline assignment: CDR1 SGHTA and CDR2 FQGNSA. The CDR3 sequence is CASSKIPGLAGSQFF. CDR3 nucleotide sequence: TGTGCCAGCAGCAAAATCCCGGGACTAGCGGGAAGTCAGTTCTTC. The full variable domain, completed using reference TRBV7-2 and TRBJ2-1, is GAGVSQSPSNKVTEKGKDVELRCDPISGHTALYWYRQSLGQGLEFLIYFQGNSAPDKSGLPSDRFSAERTGGSVSTLTIQRTQQEDSAVYLCASSKIPGLAGSQFFGPGTRLTVL.

The rearrangement uses TRBV28 and TRBJ2-7; TRBD2 agrees at 12 bases. The CDR3 is 15 residues long. The J segment lost 7 bases and the V segment lost 3 bases, leaving 7 bases of the junction unmatched. Germline-derived CDR1 and CDR2 are MDHEN and SYDVKM. DNA of the CDR3: TGTGCCAGCAGTTTTACTAGCGGGAGGACGGGGGAGCAGTACTTC. This gives the protein CASSFTSGRTGEQYF. Variable domain in full (rest from reference TRBV28 and TRBJ2-7): DVKVTQSSRYLVKRTGEKVFLECVQDMDHENMFWYRQDPGLGLRLIYFSYDVKMKEKGDIPEGYSVSREKKERFSLILESASTNQTSMYLCASSFTSGRTGEQYFGPGTRLTVT.

The sample holds a few counts of this clone. The V call is TRBV6-2 or TRBV6-3, the J call TRBJ1-5; 7 bases match TRBD1. The CDR3 is 14 amino acids. V lost 5 bases and J lost 7; bases outside the gene matches: 8. Looked up from germline, CDR1 is MNHEY and CDR2 is SVGEGT. The CDR3 loop is CASSPTQGSQPQHF. CDR3 sequence (DNA): TGTGCCAGCAGTCCCACACAGGGGAGCCAGCCCCAGCATTTT.

The chain joins TRBV19 to TRBJ1-3; D perhaps matches TRBD1 (5 bases). Germline CDR1 reads LNHDA; CDR2 reads SQIVND (reference sequence). Trimming left V 3 bases short and J 8 bases short, with 14 bases between. This CDR3 is built from 14 residues. The CDR3 is CASSITDTRDTIYF. DNA of the CDR3: TGTGCCAGTAGTATCACGGACACCAGGGACACCATATATTTT.

Of note for this clone: The junction departs from germline at one end; a sequencing error may be responsible. The V and J genes are TRBV9 and TRBJ1-6; no firm D call. Germline values: CDR1 SGDLS, CDR2 YYNGEE. CDR3 size: 14 residues. CDR3 residues: CASSAGIANLPLHF. The CDR3 bases are TGTGCCAGCAGCGCCGGGATAGCGAATTTACCCCTCCACTTT.

The CDR3 region is CASTEGQSGGEKLFF. The CDR3, as DNA: TGTGCCAGCACCGAAGGCCAATCAGGAGGAGAAAAACTGTTTTTT. The genes are TRBV6-5 and TRBJ1-4; D is uncertain. The germline CDR1 and CDR2 sequences are MNHEY and SVGAGI. This CDR3 contains 15 residues. Trimming removed 7 bases from V and 8 bases from J, with 20 bases in between.

The V and J genes are TRBV4-2 and TRBJ1-4; TRBD1 matches 11 bases. The ends lost 3 bases at V and 7 bases at J; junction bases unmatched: 7. The CDR3 runs 16 residues. Germline lookup yields CDR1 LGHNA and CDR2 YNFKEQ. The CDR3 nucleotides are TGTGCCAGCAGCCAGTTTGCCGGGACAGGGGGTGAAAAACTGTTTTTT. Encoded protein: CASSQFAGTGGEKLFF.

The chain uses TRBV11-2 and TRBJ2-5, with TRBD1 identical over 7 bases. V lost 6 bases and J lost 0; bases outside the gene matches: 10. The CDR3 is 16 residues long. The germline gives CDR1 SGHAT, CDR2 FQNNGV. Here the CDR3 reads CASSLGTVRNQETQYF. In DNA, the CDR3 is TGTGCCAGCAGTCTCGGGACAGTAAGGAACCAAGAGACCCAGTACTTC. Full variable domain (rest looked up from reference TRBV11-2 and TRBJ2-5): EAGVAQSPRYKIIEKRQSVAFWCNPISGHATLYWYQQILGQGPKLLIQFQNNGVVDDSQLPKDRFSAERLKGVDSTLKIQPAKLEDSAVYLCASSLGTVRNQETQYFGPGTRLLVL.

The V and J genes are TRBV7-2 and TRBJ1-1, with TRBD1 matching over 8 bases. J gave up 6 bases and V 5 bases, and 5 bases lay outside the gene matches. The CDR3 sequence is 13 residues long. Germline assignment: CDR1 SGHTA and CDR2 FQGNSA. CDR3 sequence (DNA): TGTGCCAGCAGCCAGGACAGGGATGCTGAAGCTTTCTTT. Its protein product is CASSQDRDAEAFF.

This clone has just one count. The sample carries other DNA sequences with the same CDR3. The V call is TRBV7-2, the J call TRBJ1-5; D is unresolved. Trimming cost V 2 bases and J 2 bases, with 4 bases left between them. This CDR3 has 13 residues. Germline V lookup: CDR1 SGHTA, CDR2 FQGNSA. CDR3 amino acids: CASSLRGNQPQHF. The CDR3 DNA sequence: TGTGCCAGCAGCTTACGAGGCAATCAGCCCCAGCATTTT.

The V gene is TRBV11-3, the J gene TRBJ2-1; possibly TRBD2 for D (6 bases). The V gene's germline CDR1 is SGHNT and CDR2 YENEEA. Trimming removed 2 bases at V and 14 bases at J, with 16 bases between. The CDR3 is 13 residues long. The CDR3 spells CASSLMTGSREFF. Written as DNA, the CDR3 is TGTGCCAGCAGCTTAATGACCGGGAGTAGGGAGTTCTTC.

In the case of this clone: The sample has other DNA sequences that encode this CDR3 too. This chain uses TRBV2 with TRBJ1-5; D uncertain. CDR1 SNHLY and CDR2 FYNNEI come from the germline V gene. With 3 bases removed from V and 0 bases from J, the gap between germline ends came to 3 bases. This CDR3 contains 13 residues. The CDR3 DNA follows: TGTGCCAGCAGTGATAATAGCAATCAGCCCCAGCATTTT. Encoded protein: CASSDNSNQPQHF.

The rearrangement uses TRBV5-1 and TRBJ1-5; tentatively, D is TRBD1 (5 bases). Germline CDR1 SGHRS, CDR2 YFSETQ. The CDR3 spans 16 residues. The V and J ends lost 4 bases and 7 bases respectively, with 21 bases between them. The CDR3 loop is CASSPGIDPGGQPQHF. The CDR3 nucleotides are TGCGCCAGCAGCCCCGGGATCGACCCCGGGGGGCAGCCCCAGCATTTT. The whole variable domain, filled in from reference TRBV5-1 and TRBJ1-5, reads KAGVTQTPRYLIKTRGQQVTLSCSPISGHRSVSWYQQTPGQGLQFLFEYFSETQRNKGNFPGRFSGRQFSNSRSEMNVSTLELGDSALYLCASSPGIDPGGQPQHFGDGTRLSIL.

The chain links TRBV3-1 (or the pseudogene TRBV3-2) to TRBJ1-2; possibly TRBD1 for D (5 bases). The V end was cut by 7 bases, the J end by 4 bases, with 13 bases between. This CDR3 has 13 amino acids. Germline CDR1 LGHDT, CDR2 YNNKEL (reference sequence). CDR3 amino acids: CASTQRGGYGYTF. Here the CDR3 DNA reads TGTGCCAGCACCCAGAGGGGAGGCTATGGCTACACCTTC.

The V gene is TRBV6-2 or TRBV6-3, the J gene TRBJ1-2; 10 bases line up with TRBD1. The CDR3 runs to 15 residues. Looked up from germline, CDR1 is MNHEY and CDR2 is SVGEGT. J gave up 4 bases and V 2 bases, and 4 bases lay outside the gene matches. CDR3: CASSYTGQGIYGYTF. CDR3 in DNA: TGTGCCAGCAGTTACACGGGACAGGGGATCTATGGCTACACCTTC.

The chain uses TRBV11-1 and TRBJ1-2; TRBD1 is a possible D gene (6 bases). This CDR3 region has 12 residues. V was shortened by 2 bases and J by 10 bases, with 11 bases between the two germline ends. Germline loops: CDR1 SGHAT, CDR2 FQDESV (reference sequence). The CDR3 is CASSLQGRDYTF. As DNA, the CDR3 is TGTGCCAGCAGCTTACAGGGGCGCGACTACACCTTC.

The chain has TRBV6-5 and TRBJ1-5; 9 bases map to TRBD1. Germline V lookup: CDR1 MNHEY, CDR2 SVGAGI. The CDR3 is 15 residues long. The ends lost 4 bases at V and 9 bases at J; junction bases unmatched: 10. In nucleotides, the CDR3 is TGTGCCAGCAGTTTCGGGGGACAGGGAGTGGGGCCCCAGCATTTT. The encoded protein is CASSFGGQGVGPQHF.

The chain employs TRBV30 and TRBJ1-1; a possible D gene is TRBD1 (6 bases). This CDR3 is built from 17 residues. Germline assignment: CDR1 GTSNPN and CDR2 SVGIG (reference sequence). Trimming took 3 bases from V and 0 from J, leaving 20 bases between them. The CDR3 spells CAWSPPGGGVMNTEAFF. The CDR3 DNA reads TGTGCCTGGAGCCCCCCGGGAGGGGGAGTTATGAACACTGAAGCTTTCTTT.

The CDR3 here is CASSALGGQQYF. The CDR3, as DNA: TGTGCCAGCAGCGCATTAGGAGGTCAGCAGTACTTC. The chain joins TRBV9 to TRBJ2-7, with D perhaps matching TRBD2 (5 bases). The germline V gene has CDR1 SGDLS and CDR2 YYNGEE. The CDR3 length is 12 residues. V was shortened by 3 bases and J by 8 bases, with 12 bases between the two germline ends.

The V and J genes are TRBV28 and TRBJ1-2, with TRBD1 as a possible D gene (6 bases). The CDR3 is made up of 14 amino acids. From germline, CDR1 is MDHEN and CDR2 SYDVKM. V was shortened by 7 bases and J by 2 bases, with 14 bases between the two germline ends. The CDR3 DNA is TGTGCCAGCACCCTGACAGGTCCGAACTATGGCTACACCTTC. Encoded protein: CASTLTGPNYGYTF.

The genes are TRBV9 and TRBJ2-2, with D maybe TRBD1 (6 bases). The CDR3 totals 15 residues. Germline V gives CDR1 SGDLS, CDR2 YYNGEE. Trimming removed 5 bases at V and 0 bases at J, with 11 bases between. The CDR3 bases are TGTGCCAGCAGTTTCGGACAGACGAACACCGGGGAGCTGTTTTTT. Its translation is CASSFGQTNTGELFF. The full variable domain, in which reference TRBV9 and TRBJ2-2 provide the parts outside the CDR3, is DSGVTQTPKHLITATGQRVTLRCSPRSGDLSVYWYQQSLDQGLQFLIQYYNGEERAKGNILERFSAQQFPDLHSELNLSSLELGDSALYFCASSFGQTNTGELFFGEGSRLTVL.

Written as DNA, the CDR3 is TGTGCCAGCAGCTTACTAGCGAACAACAATGAGCAGTTCTTC. Translated, it gives CASSLLANNNEQFF. The chain links TRBV11-1 to TRBJ2-1; D is perhaps TRBD2 (6 bases). CDR1 and CDR2 (germline): SGHAT, FQDESV (reference sequence). The CDR3 is 14 residues long. The V and J ends lost 2 bases and 5 bases respectively, with 10 bases between them.

J is TRBJ1-5 and V is TRBV19; no definite D call. CDR3 length: 13 amino acids. The V and J ends lost 5 bases and 3 bases respectively, with 8 bases between them. Germline V gene sequence: CDR1 LNHDA, CDR2 SQIVND (reference sequence). The CDR3 DNA follows: TGTGCCAGTAGTCACCAGTACAATCAGCCCCAGCATTTT. This translates into CASSHQYNQPQHF.